Listed here are 10 T cell receptor beta chains from one sample, sequenced in a study of shared clonotypes between healthy human individuals. Here immunoSEQ multiplex PCR was the method, and the copy in TCRdb shows in-frame clones only, minus some. The sample includes 2.3 million or so clones, just over 90% of them seen just once. What was sequenced was naive CD4+ T cells from PBMCs. Subset reported: CD45RA+ positively selected. These receptors were taken from a young man in good health. Some clones in this sample may be carry-over from other donors' samples.

The rearrangement uses TRBV4-2 and TRBJ2-7, with TRBD1 matching 7 bases. V lost 0 bases, J lost 2 bases, and 4 bases stayed unmatched. CDR1 is LGHNA and CDR2 is YNFKEQ in the germline V gene. The CDR3 is made up of 15 amino acids. The CDR3 DNA follows: TGTGCCAGCAGCCAAGAGGAGACAGGGACCTACGAGCAGTACTTC. The encoded protein is CASSQEETGTYEQYF.

The chain uses TRBV9 and TRBJ2-2, with TRBD1 matching over 8 bases. The CDR3 sequence is 16 residues long. CDR1 SGDLS and CDR2 YYNGEE come from the germline V gene. Trimming took 2 bases from V and 4 from J; bases not matched to a gene: 7. This chain's CDR3 is CASSVATGGLTGELFF. CDR3 in DNA: TGTGCCAGCAGCGTCGCAACAGGGGGTCTCACCGGGGAGCTGTTTTTT. The variable domain in full, completed from reference TRBV9 and TRBJ2-2, reads DSGVTQTPKHLITATGQRVTLRCSPRSGDLSVYWYQQSLDQGLQFLIQYYNGEERAKGNILERFSAQQFPDLHSELNLSSLELGDSALYFCASSVATGGLTGELFFGEGSRLTVL.

The rearrangement uses TRBV7-3 and TRBJ2-2, with TRBD1 identical over 8 bases. Germline values: CDR1 SGHTA, CDR2 FQGTGA. The V segment lost 5 bases and the J segment 6 bases; nucleotides outside the gene matches: 8. This CDR3 is built from 15 residues. The DNA of the CDR3 is TGTGCCAGCAGCCCCGACAGGGGCGCTCCCGGGGAGCTGTTTTTT. Its protein product is CASSPDRGAPGELFF.

The chain links TRBV27 to TRBJ2-1, with 9 bases lining up with TRBD2. CDR1 MNHEY and CDR2 SMNVEV come from the germline V gene (reference sequence). Trimming removed 6 bases from V and 1 base from J; junction bases left unmatched: 7. CDR3 length equals 16 residues. The CDR3: CASRKSGRRSYNEQFF. Written as DNA, the CDR3 is TGTGCCAGCAGAAAAAGCGGGAGGAGGTCCTACAATGAGCAGTTCTTC.

This clone was seen only a few times. Distinct nucleotide sequences in the sample also encode this CDR3. The chain uses TRBV2 and TRBJ1-1; D call uncertain. The CDR3 sequence is 11 residues long. Germline V lookup: CDR1 SNHLY, CDR2 FYNNEI. V lost 3 bases and J lost 8, with 7 bases in between. CDR3 region: CASSERGEAFF. The CDR3 bases are TGTGCCAGCAGTGAGAGAGGGGAAGCTTTCTTT.

This chain uses TRBV15 with TRBJ2-1; the D gene is possibly TRBD1 (6 bases). Germline CDR1 LNHNV, CDR2 YYDKDF (reference sequence). V lost 0 bases, J lost 6 bases, and 18 bases lay in between. This CDR3 is 17 amino acids long. This CDR3 reads CATSREEYQGLVNEQFF. The CDR3, as DNA: TGTGCCACCAGCAGAGAAGAGTATCAGGGGCTGGTCAATGAGCAGTTCTTC. Full variable domain (missing parts from reference TRBV15 and TRBJ2-1): DAMVIQNPRYQVTQFGKPVTLSCSQTLNHNVMYWYQQKSSQAPKLLFHYYDKDFNNEADTPDNFQSRRPNTSFCFLDIRSPGLGDTAMYLCATSREEYQGLVNEQFFGPGTRLTVL.

CDR3: CASSFRGRGNTGELFF. The CDR3 DNA follows: TGTGCCAGCAGTTTTCGGGGGAGGGGTAACACCGGGGAGCTGTTTTTT. The chain has TRBV27 and TRBJ2-2; 7 bases align to TRBD2. Looked up from germline, CDR1 is MNHEY and CDR2 is SMNVEV (reference sequence). This CDR3 is 16 amino acids long. V lost 3 bases, J lost 2 bases, and 6 bases stayed unmatched.

The chain combines TRBV6-5 with TRBJ1-2; the D is unclear. This CDR3 has 14 amino acids. Germline-derived CDR1 and CDR2 are MNHEY and SVGAGI. Trimming cost V 2 bases and J 4 bases, with 11 bases left between them. CDR3 protein: CASSYIRGGYGYTF. CDR3 nucleotide sequence: TGTGCCAGCAGTTACATACGGGGTGGCTATGGCTACACCTTC.

On this clone itself: The same CDR3 is also encoded by other DNA sequences in this sample. The chain combines TRBV5-1 with TRBJ1-2, with D unclear. The CDR3 has 12 amino acids. Germline assignment: CDR1 SGHRS and CDR2 YFSETQ. Trimming removed 0 bases from V and 5 bases from J, with 5 bases in between. The CDR3: CASSLAGYGYTF. The CDR3 region has the DNA TGCGCCAGCAGCTTGGCGGGGTATGGCTACACCTTC.

As to this clone: The sample carries other DNA sequences with the same CDR3. The chain uses TRBV18 and TRBJ2-7; a weak D match, TRBD1 (6 bases). V lost 5 bases and J 7 bases, leaving 12 bases between the germline ends. The CDR3 is 12 amino acids. Per the germline V gene, CDR1 is KGHSH and CDR2 is LQKENI. CDR3 protein: CASSAQGYEQYF. The DNA for the CDR3 is TGTGCCAGCTCAGCCCAGGGGTATGAGCAGTACTTC.